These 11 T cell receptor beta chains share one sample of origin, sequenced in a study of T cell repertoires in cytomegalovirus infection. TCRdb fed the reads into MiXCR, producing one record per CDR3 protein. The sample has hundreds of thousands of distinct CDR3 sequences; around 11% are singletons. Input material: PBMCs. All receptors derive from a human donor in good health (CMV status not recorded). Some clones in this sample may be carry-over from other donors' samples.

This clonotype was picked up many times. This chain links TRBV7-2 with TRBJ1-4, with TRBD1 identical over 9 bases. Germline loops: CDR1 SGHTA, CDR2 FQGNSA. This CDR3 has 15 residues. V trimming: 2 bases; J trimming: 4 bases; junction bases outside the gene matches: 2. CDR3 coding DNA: TGTGCCAGCAGCTTAACAGGGGGCAATAATGAAAAACTGTTTTTT. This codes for CASSLTGGNNEKLFF.

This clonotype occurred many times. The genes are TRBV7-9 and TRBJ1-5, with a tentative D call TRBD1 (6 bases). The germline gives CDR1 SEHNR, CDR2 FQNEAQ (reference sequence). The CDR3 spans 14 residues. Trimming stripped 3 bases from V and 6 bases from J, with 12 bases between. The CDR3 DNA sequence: TGTGCCAGCAGCTTCCCAGGGGTTGCTCAGCCCCAGCATTTT. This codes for CASSFPGVAQPQHF. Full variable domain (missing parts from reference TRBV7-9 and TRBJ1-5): DTGVSQNPRHKITKRGQNVTFRCDPISEHNRLYWYRQTLGQGPEFLTYFQNEAQLEKSRLLSDRFSAERPKGSFSTLEIQRTEQGDSAMYLCASSFPGVAQPQHFGDGTRLSIL.

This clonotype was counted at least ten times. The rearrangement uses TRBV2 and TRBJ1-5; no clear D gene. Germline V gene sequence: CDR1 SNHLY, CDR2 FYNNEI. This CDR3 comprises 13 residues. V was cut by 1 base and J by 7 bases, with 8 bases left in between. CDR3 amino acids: CASSEGRGQPQHF. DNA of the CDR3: TGTGCCAGCAGTGAAGGGCGGGGACAGCCCCAGCATTTT.

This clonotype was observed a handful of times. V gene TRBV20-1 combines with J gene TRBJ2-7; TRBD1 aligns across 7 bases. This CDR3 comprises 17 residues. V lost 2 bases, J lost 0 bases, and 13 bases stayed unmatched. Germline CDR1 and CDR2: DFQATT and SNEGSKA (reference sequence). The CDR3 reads CSARTTGPSLSSYEQYF. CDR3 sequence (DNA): TGCAGTGCTAGAACGACAGGGCCCTCCCTAAGCTCCTACGAGCAGTACTTC.

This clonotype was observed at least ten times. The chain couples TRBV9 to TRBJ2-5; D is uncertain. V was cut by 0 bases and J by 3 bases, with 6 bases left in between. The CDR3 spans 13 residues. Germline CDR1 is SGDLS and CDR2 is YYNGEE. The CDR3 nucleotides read TGTGCCAGCAGCGTAGAGGTGGAAGAGACCCAGTACTTC. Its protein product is CASSVEVEETQYF.

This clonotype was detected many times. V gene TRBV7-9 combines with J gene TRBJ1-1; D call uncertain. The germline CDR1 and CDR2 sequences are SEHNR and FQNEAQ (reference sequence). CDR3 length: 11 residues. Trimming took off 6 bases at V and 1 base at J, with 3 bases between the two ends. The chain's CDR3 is CASRRNTEAFF. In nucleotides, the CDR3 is TGTGCCAGCAGGAGGAACACTGAAGCTTTCTTT.

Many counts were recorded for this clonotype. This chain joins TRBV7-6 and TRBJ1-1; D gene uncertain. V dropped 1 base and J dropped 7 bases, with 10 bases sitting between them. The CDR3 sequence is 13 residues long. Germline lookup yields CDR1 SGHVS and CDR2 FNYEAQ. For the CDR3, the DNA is TGTGCCAGCAGCTTAGGGAATGAGGGTGAAGCTTTCTTT. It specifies CASSLGNEGEAFF.

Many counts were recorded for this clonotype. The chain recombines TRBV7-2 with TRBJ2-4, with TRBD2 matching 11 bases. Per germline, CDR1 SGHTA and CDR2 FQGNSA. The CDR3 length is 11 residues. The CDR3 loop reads CASSGGYNQYF. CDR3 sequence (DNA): TGTGCATCTAGCGGGGGGTACAATCAGTACTTC.

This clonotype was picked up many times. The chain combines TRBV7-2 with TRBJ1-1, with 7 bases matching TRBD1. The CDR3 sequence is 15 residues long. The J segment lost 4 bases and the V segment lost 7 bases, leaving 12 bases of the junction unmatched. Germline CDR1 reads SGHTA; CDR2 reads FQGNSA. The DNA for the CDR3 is TGTGCCAGCATCCAGGGGGGGGGTAGGAGCACTGAAGCTTTCTTT. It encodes CASIQGGGRSTEAFF. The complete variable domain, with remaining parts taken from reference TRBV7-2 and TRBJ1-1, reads GAGVSQSPSNKVTEKGKDVELRCDPISGHTALYWYRQSLGQGLEFLIYFQGNSAPDKSGLPSDRFSAERTGGSVSTLTIQRTQQEDSAVYLCASIQGGGRSTEAFFGQGTRLTVV.

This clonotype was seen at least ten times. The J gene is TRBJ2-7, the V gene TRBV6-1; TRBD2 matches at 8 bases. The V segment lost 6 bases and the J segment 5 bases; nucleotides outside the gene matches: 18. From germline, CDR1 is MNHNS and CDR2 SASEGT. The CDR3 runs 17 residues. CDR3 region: CASRVSGRLKLLNEQYF. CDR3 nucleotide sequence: TGTGCCAGCAGAGTCAGCGGGAGACTGAAGCTTTTGAACGAGCAGTACTTC.

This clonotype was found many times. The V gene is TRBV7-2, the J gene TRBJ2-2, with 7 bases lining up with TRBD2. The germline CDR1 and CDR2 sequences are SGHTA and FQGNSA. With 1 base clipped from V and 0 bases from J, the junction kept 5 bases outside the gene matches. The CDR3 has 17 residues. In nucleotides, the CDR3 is TGTGCCAGCAGCTTAGTGGCTAGCGGTACGAACACCGGGGAGCTGTTTTTT. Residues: CASSLVASGTNTGELFF.